This T cell receptor (beta chain) was found in a study of monozygotic twins with inflammatory bowel disease. Each CDR3 protein gets one entry in TCRdb, which reprocessed the 5' RACE reads and gives no DNA. The repertoire shows some 90,000 distinct CDR3 sequences; the top ten hold 7.4%. The V gene's germline CDR1 is SGDLS and CDR2 YYNGEE. The CDR3 length is 15 residues. The source is a human donor with ulcerative colitis or Crohn's disease, or a healthy co-twin of an affected twin (not recorded which). V and J are TRBV9 and TRBJ2-7; there is no DNA to check the TCRdb D call of TRBD1. Source material: blood. The CDR3 region is CASSVAGQGYYEQYF.